This T cell receptor (beta chain) is drawn from a study of blood T cell repertoires in COVID-19 (dated by TCRdb to 2020 to 2021). A note on the overall study: Samples from collaborators originated in the United States, Italy and Spain and spanned both the acute and convalescent phases of COVID-19. The material from the prospective study consisted of cDNA or gDNA derived from T cells, B-cell-depleted T cells, or PBMCs. Deeply sampled blood TCRbeta repertoires from subjects exposed to, actively infected with, or recovered from COVID-19 were included in the dataset. The repertoires were released in a freely available public database intended as a resource for research on the immune response to SARS-CoV-2. The samples were drawn from two sources: the first 160 participants of the ongoing ImmuneRACE study, and fewer than 1,500 subjects contributed by 6 global collaborators. A de-identified subject ID, COVID-19 status, age in years and sex were almost always included in the sample metadata. HLA class I and class II types, where available, came from metadata supplied by the sample provider rather than from assay-based typing.

Collaborating institutions collected whole blood in K2EDTA tubes following their own protocols. For TCRbeta analysis, collaborators shipped samples as frozen whole blood, isolated PBMCs, or DNA extracted from either of those sample types. Regarding this clone: What antigen it recognizes has not been identified. No per-base quality is available; no much larger clone lies one base away.

TCRbeta CDR3 regions were amplified from genomic DNA by means of the immunoSEQ Assay, a bias-controlled multiplex PCR. Under the source paper's analysis protocol: The number of nucleated cells in each sample was estimated from the amplification of reference gene primers within the assay. To quantify the absolute abundance of each unique TCRbeta CDR3 rearrangement, sequence reads were collapsed and filtered. For each sample, productive Simpson clonality was calculated as the square root of Simpson's diversity index across productive rearrangements. The clones in this table, taken by TCRdb from immuneACCESS, are in-frame only. Not every clone is retained; where verified, under half of the shortfall comes from an unresolved V gene, and the cause of the rest is unknown. That table gives V, J and clone size, and the DNA gave D and trimming. The sample table shows about 190,000 clones, and around 90% are seen once. The ten largest clones capture 5.5% to 7.5% of the sample.

The research as a whole found: The amount of clinical and demographic metadata varied by source and participant and was provided uncurated.

CDR3 length: 14 amino acids, cysteine to phenylalanine. The read is trimmed to its CDR3 DNA, 42 bases read in frame from base 1. The germline V gene sets CDR1 to SGHRS and CDR2 to YFSETQ. V drops 0 bases and J drops 5 bases, leaving 11 bases in between. The sequenced sample consisted of peripheral blood. Recombination connected TRBV5-1 to TRBJ1-1; D gene: possibly TRBD1, on 5 matching bases. The TCR comes from a man aged 40-55 years with acute or convalescent COVID-19. The nucleotide sequence is TGCGCCAGCAGCTTGGGGGCAGGGAGGACTGAAGCTTTCTTT. Its amino acids are CASSLGAGRTEAFF.